The present TCR beta chain was sequenced within a study of CD8 T cells in ankylosing spondylitis. Regarding the study as a whole: Disease-linked clones were CD8+ and relatively rare in peripheral blood. Enrichment of disease-linked clones was reportedly significant in matched ankylosing spondylitis synovial fluid.

About this clonotype itself: Its matching antigen is unknown.

Preparation of TCR beta libraries was done by quantitative 5'-RACE with molecular barcodes. A single record per CDR3 protein comes from TCRdb applying MiXCR to the 5' RACE reads. The sample lists 250,000 to 300,000 distinct CDR3 sequences, about 20% occurring once. Trimming took 5 bases from V and 2 from J, leaving 12 bases between them. This CDR3 is built from 14 residues. The chain couples TRBV12-3 or TRBV12-4 to TRBJ1-1, with unresolved D. The sample consisted of blood, either unsorted or a sorted T cell fraction (not recorded which). This receptor was identified in a male donor with ankylosing spondylitis or in good health (not recorded which). The CDR3 loop is CASSPWATNTEAFF. For the CDR3, the DNA is TGTGCCAGCAGTCCCTGGGCCACAAACACTGAAGCTTTCTTT.